This TCR beta chain was profiled in a study of shared clonotypes between healthy human individuals. Profiled with immunoSEQ multiplex PCR; TCRdb holds only in-frame clones, not every one. The sample yields around 500,000 clones, around 80% seen once. The germline CDR1 and CDR2 sequences are MDHEN and SYDVKM. The V end lost 5 bases, the J end lost 1 base, and 10 bases lay between the germline ends. The CDR3 extends over 14 amino acids. This clone was counted many times. This specimen includes other DNA sequences encoding the same CDR3. The V gene is TRBV28, the J gene TRBJ2-3, with a weak D call TRBD2 (6 bases). The sequenced material came from PBMCs. The TCR was taken from a woman between 40 and 55 years old in good health. Some clones in this sample may be carry-over from other donors' samples. DNA for the CDR3: TGTGCCAGCAGTCAGCCTAGCGGCACAGATACGCAGTATTTT. Translated, it gives CASSQPSGTDTQYF.